These 30 T cell receptor beta chains originate from one sample sequenced in a study of blood T cell repertoires in COVID-19. Assay: immunoSEQ multiplex PCR; the TCRdb copy retains only in-frame clones and omits some. Here the sample spans about 300,000 clones, 90% being singletons. Sequenced input: peripheral blood. The receptors were gathered from a woman in her 30s with COVID-19, enrolled during active disease.

The chain carries TRBV28 and TRBJ1-4, with D possibly being TRBD1 (6 bases). Germline CDR1 is MDHEN and CDR2 is SYDVKM. Between the trimmed V and J ends, which lost 0 bases and 7 bases, there was a span of 15 bases. This CDR3 spans 16 amino acids. CDR3 sequence: CASSLWGVEGGEKLFF. The CDR3 DNA follows: TGTGCCAGCAGTTTATGGGGGGTTGAAGGGGGTGAAAAACTGTTTTTT.

The DNA for the CDR3 is TGTGCCAGCAGCCAGTGGGGGACAGGGGGTGAAAAACTGTTTTTT. Protein: CASSQWGTGGEKLFF. The chain combines TRBV3-1 (or the pseudogene TRBV3-2) with TRBJ1-4; TRBD1 agrees at 11 bases. The CDR3 covers 15 residues. Per the germline V gene, CDR1 is LGHDT and CDR2 is YNNKEL (reference sequence). V dropped 3 bases and J dropped 7; count of bases not matched to a gene: 4.

This clone was seen a single time. V usage is TRBV6-5 and J usage is TRBJ1-4; D gene uncertain. Trimming left V 0 bases short and J 10 bases short, with 9 bases between. CDR1 and CDR2 (germline): MNHEY, SVGAGI. CDR3 size: 13 residues. The CDR3 sequence: CASSYSRSVKLFF. CDR3 nucleotides: TGTGCCAGCAGTTACTCTAGGAGTGTAAAACTGTTTTTT.

The rearrangement uses TRBV5-6 and TRBJ2-7, with D uncertain. V shed 0 bases and J shed 0 bases, with 4 bases lying between them. CDR1 is SGHDT, CDR2 YYEEEE, per germline. The CDR3 is 13 amino acids. DNA of the CDR3: TGTGCCAGCAGCTTGGCACTCTCCTACGAGCAGTACTTC. Its protein product is CASSLALSYEQYF.

The genes are TRBV6-1 and TRBJ1-4; D call uncertain. Germline CDR1 MNHNS, CDR2 SASEGT. The CDR3 runs 15 residues. V lost 1 base, J lost 7 bases, and 13 bases lay in between. In DNA form, the CDR3 reads TGTGCCAGCAGTGAAGTCGGGATATCGCGTGAAAAACTGTTTTTT. This encodes CASSEVGISREKLFF.

In its sample, this clone was seen a few times. V usage is TRBV30 and J usage is TRBJ2-7, with TRBD1 as a possible D gene (6 bases). The CDR3 contains 15 residues. The V end lost 4 bases, the J end lost 0 bases, and 16 bases lay between the germline ends. From germline, CDR1 is GTSNPN and CDR2 SVGIG (reference sequence). CDR3 sequence reads: CAWTRRGISSYEQYF. In DNA, the CDR3 is TGTGCCTGGACCCGAAGGGGGATCAGCTCCTACGAGCAGTACTTC.

The V gene is TRBV10-3, the J gene TRBJ2-1; possibly TRBD2 for D (5 bases). Per the germline V gene, CDR1 is ENHRY and CDR2 is SYGVKD. V shed 4 bases and J shed 5 bases, with 9 bases lying between them. The CDR3 runs 13 residues. Here the CDR3 reads CAISAGRDNEQFF. CDR3 DNA sequence: TGTGCCATCAGTGCGGGAAGGGACAATGAGCAGTTCTTC.

This chain connects TRBV5-8 to TRBJ1-4; TRBD1 matches at 7 bases. V lost 0 bases, J lost 8 bases, and 4 bases stayed unmatched. From germline, CDR1 is SGHTS and CDR2 YDEGEE. The CDR3 runs to 14 residues. CDR3 DNA sequence: TGTGCCAGCAGCTTGGGACAGGGAGGCGAAAAACTGTTTTTT. Encoded protein: CASSLGQGGEKLFF.

The chain links TRBV27 to TRBJ2-7; perhaps TRBD2 as D (5 bases). This CDR3 region has 14 residues. V was shortened by 6 bases and J by 0 bases, with 12 bases between the two germline ends. Germline CDR1 reads MNHEY; CDR2 reads SMNVEV (reference sequence). The CDR3 reads CASSDPGNSYEQYF. CDR3 nucleotides: TGTGCCAGCAGCGACCCGGGAAACTCCTACGAGCAGTACTTC.

About this clone: The sample carries other DNA sequences with the same CDR3. The rearrangement uses TRBV18 and TRBJ2-2; TRBD1 aligns across 7 bases. V trimming: 1 base; J trimming: 3 bases; junction bases outside the gene matches: 2. CDR1 and CDR2 from the germline V gene are KGHSH and LQKENI. The CDR3 has 15 residues. CDR3 nucleotides: TGTGCCAGCTCACCACGGACAGGAGACACCGGGGAGCTGTTTTTT. Protein product: CASSPRTGDTGELFF.

This rearrangement joins TRBV5-1 to TRBJ2-7; TRBD1 is a possible D gene (6 bases). CDR1 and CDR2 (germline): SGHRS, YFSETQ. This CDR3 has 14 amino acids. The V and J ends lost 3 bases and 6 bases respectively, with 16 bases between them. The CDR3 DNA reads as TGCGCCAGCAGCTCCGACAGGCGAGGAGGCGAGCAGTACTTC. Residues: CASSSDRRGGEQYF.

Here the CDR3 DNA reads TGCGCCAGCAGCCAAGATAAAGCGGGGAAAAACATTCAGTACTTC. This gives the protein CASSQDKAGKNIQYF. This chain uses TRBV4-3 with TRBJ2-4; 7 positions agree with TRBD2. After removal of 0 bases from V and 4 bases from J, the junction contained 3 bases not matched to a gene. The CDR3 contains 15 residues. CDR1 and CDR2 (germline): LGHNA, YSLEER.

The genes are TRBV6-6 and TRBJ2-5; D unresolved. V was trimmed by 10 bases and J by 3 bases, leaving 9 bases between them. The germline CDR1 and CDR2 sequences are MNHNY and SVGAGI (reference sequence). The CDR3 runs 11 residues. Here the CDR3 DNA reads TGTGCCACCACAGTGAAAGAGACCCAGTACTTC. Translation gives CATTVKETQYF.

The chain is built from TRBV14 and TRBJ2-7; D is possibly TRBD2 (5 bases). CDR3 length equals 14 residues. Germline values: CDR1 SGHDN, CDR2 FVKESK. V gave up 2 bases and J gave up 2 bases, with 10 bases separating them. The CDR3 region is CASSQLAGTYEQYF. In DNA, the CDR3 is TGTGCCAGCAGCCAACTGGCGGGCACCTACGAGCAGTACTTC. The full variable domain, rest sourced from reference TRBV14 and TRBJ2-7, is EAGVTQFPSHSVIEKGQTVTLRCDPISGHDNLYWYRRVMGKEIKFLLHFVKESKQDESGMPNNRFLAERTGGTYSTLKVQPAELEDSGVYFCASSQLAGTYEQYFGPGTRLTVT.

This clone was found once. The chain combines TRBV2 with TRBJ2-5; TRBD2 matches 11 bases. The CDR3 length is 16 residues. CDR1 is SNHLY and CDR2 is FYNNEI in the germline V gene. Trimming removed 6 bases from V and 1 base from J; junction bases left unmatched: 7. The CDR3 coding sequence is TGTGCCAGCAGCACCTGGACTAGCGGGCTCCAAGAGACCCAGTACTTC. Its protein product is CASSTWTSGLQETQYF.

The rearrangement uses TRBV27 and TRBJ2-7; 12 bases fit TRBD2. This CDR3 has 15 amino acids. The germline V gene has CDR1 MNHEY and CDR2 SMNVEV (reference sequence). Trimming cost V 4 bases and J 3 bases; bases outside gene matches: 4. CDR3 loop: CASSSGTSGFYEQYF. CDR3 bases: TGTGCCAGCAGTTCAGGGACTAGCGGGTTCTACGAGCAGTACTTC.

The V and J genes are TRBV3-1 (or the pseudogene TRBV3-2) and TRBJ2-1; 7 bases are shared with TRBD2. The germline CDR1 and CDR2 sequences are LGHDT and YNNKEL (reference sequence). Trimming took 3 bases from V and 4 from J; bases not matched to a gene: 12. The CDR3 sequence is 17 residues long. The CDR3 sequence: CASSQAERGLLYNEQFF. DNA of the CDR3: TGTGCCAGCAGCCAGGCCGAGCGGGGCTTACTGTACAATGAGCAGTTCTTC.

This sequence joins TRBV4-1 and TRBJ2-1, with TRBD1 identical over 8 bases. The CDR3 is 16 amino acids. Trimming took 6 bases from V and 7 from J; bases not matched to a gene: 14. CDR1 MGHRA and CDR2 YSYEKL come from the germline V gene. The CDR3 region is CASRRGRQGAGNEQFF. The DNA for the CDR3 is TGCGCCAGCAGGCGCGGAAGGCAGGGGGCCGGAAATGAGCAGTTCTTC.

This clone occurred once. J is TRBJ2-2 and V is TRBV2; D is perhaps TRBD1 (5 bases). Germline CDR1 reads SNHLY; CDR2 reads FYNNEI. The germline V and J ends were trimmed by 6 bases and 2 bases, with 10 bases remaining between them. This CDR3 is 14 amino acids long. The CDR3, as DNA: TGTGCCAGCAGCCAGGGTATCAACACCGGGGAGCTGTTTTTT. It specifies CASSQGINTGELFF.

CDR3 amino acids: CASSSGEVDEKLFF. DNA for the CDR3: TGTGCCAGCAGTTCGGGGGAGGTTGATGAAAAACTGTTTTTT. The chain has TRBV27 and TRBJ1-4, with D possibly being TRBD1 (5 bases). The germline V gene has CDR1 MNHEY and CDR2 SMNVEV (reference sequence). The germline V and J ends were trimmed by 4 bases and 6 bases, with 12 bases remaining between them. The CDR3 contains 14 residues.

The chain employs TRBV29-1 and TRBJ1-4; possible D gene TRBD1, 5 bases. Trimming removed 2 bases from V and 6 bases from J, with 13 bases in between. The CDR3 extends over 14 amino acids. Germline CDR1 and CDR2: SQVTM and ANQGSEA. The CDR3 DNA reads as TGCAGCGTTGAAAGGGCAGGGTCGGATGAAAAACTGTTTTTT. Its protein product is CSVERAGSDEKLFF.

This chain joins TRBV19 and TRBJ1-1; the D gene is possibly TRBD1 (6 bases). Germline CDR1 LNHDA, CDR2 SQIVND (reference sequence). There are 15 residues in the CDR3. V lost 5 bases and J lost 1, with 14 bases in between. The CDR3 sequence: CASSSPTGGNTEAFF. The CDR3 DNA reads TGTGCCAGTAGTTCGCCGACAGGAGGGAACACTGAAGCTTTCTTT.

This chain connects TRBV3-1 (or the pseudogene TRBV3-2) to TRBJ1-1; 9 positions agree with TRBD1. The J segment lost 5 bases and the V segment lost 6 bases, leaving 4 bases of the junction unmatched. Germline V lookup: CDR1 LGHDT, CDR2 YNNKEL (reference sequence). The CDR3 has 13 residues. CDR3 in DNA: TGTGCCAGCAGACGGACAGGGGAGACTGAAGCTTTCTTT. Amino acid sequence: CASRRTGETEAFF.

As concerns this clone: The junction differs from germline at one of its ends, possibly a read error. The chain employs TRBV5-1 and TRBJ2-1; maybe TRBD2 (6 bases). The CDR3 consists of 16 residues. Germline values: CDR1 SGHRS, CDR2 YFSETQ. Written as DNA, the CDR3 is TGCGCCAGCAGCTTGGCCGCGGGAAGGGGCTACATTGAGCAGTTCTTC. The encoded protein is CASSLAAGRGYIEQFF. The whole variable domain, filled in from reference TRBV5-1 and TRBJ2-1, reads KAGVTQTPRYLIKTRGQQVTLSCSPISGHRSVSWYQQTPGQGLQFLFEYFSETQRNKGNFPGRFSGRQFSNSRSEMNVSTLELGDSALYLCASSLAAGRGYIEQFFGPGTRLTVL.

Ten or more counts support this clone. The J gene is TRBJ1-2, the V gene TRBV7-2; 11 bases match TRBD1. CDR1 SGHTA and CDR2 FQGNSA come from the germline V gene. CDR3 size: 14 residues. V shed 0 bases, J shed 8 bases, and the junction held 2 bases outside the gene matches. CDR3 amino acids: CASSLADRGHGYTF. For the CDR3, the DNA is TGTGCCAGCAGCTTAGCGGACAGGGGGCACGGCTACACCTTC.

This clone has a handful of counts. Written as DNA, the CDR3 is TGCGCCAGCAGCCTTTTAATCTACGAGCAGTACTTC. This translates into CASSLLIYEQYF. This rearrangement joins TRBV5-1 to TRBJ2-7; the D is unclear. Trimming removed 4 bases at V and 3 bases at J, with 8 bases between. The CDR3 is made up of 12 amino acids. The germline V gene has CDR1 SGHRS and CDR2 YFSETQ. The whole variable domain, filled in from reference TRBV5-1 and TRBJ2-7, reads KAGVTQTPRYLIKTRGQQVTLSCSPISGHRSVSWYQQTPGQGLQFLFEYFSETQRNKGNFPGRFSGRQFSNSRSEMNVSTLELGDSALYLCASSLLIYEQYFGPGTRLTVT.

The chain uses TRBV27 and TRBJ1-4; TRBD1 is a possible D gene (6 bases). The CDR3 loop spans 14 amino acids. In germline, CDR1 is MNHEY, CDR2 SMNVEV (reference sequence). V was cut by 6 bases and J by 8 bases, with 16 bases left in between. In DNA form, the CDR3 reads TGTGCCAGCAGGGTGACAGGCTCTAGGGAAAAACTGTTTTTT. Amino acid sequence: CASRVTGSREKLFF.

This chain uses TRBV27 with TRBJ1-1, with TRBD1 identical over 11 bases. V lost 6 bases and J lost 3; bases outside the gene matches: 6. Germline CDR1 is MNHEY and CDR2 is SMNVEV (reference sequence). The CDR3 spans 15 residues. In DNA form, the CDR3 reads TGTGCCAGCAGAGCCCGGACAGGGGGCTACACTGAAGCTTTCTTT. It codes for CASRARTGGYTEAFF.

The rearrangement uses TRBV4-1 and TRBJ1-4; 10 positions match TRBD1. The CDR3 length is 16 residues. V shed 4 bases and J 5 bases; nucleotides not matched to a gene: 7. Per the germline V gene, CDR1 is MGHRA and CDR2 is YSYEKL. Written as DNA, the CDR3 is TGCGCCAGCAGCCTTGGACAGGGGGGCGGAAATGAAAAACTGTTTTTT. Protein: CASSLGQGGGNEKLFF.

J is TRBJ1-6 and V is TRBV25-1; tentative D call: TRBD1 (6 bases). This CDR3 has 17 amino acids. Looked up from germline, CDR1 is MGHDK and CDR2 is SYGVNS. Trimming shortened V by 4 bases and J by 0 bases, and 13 bases separated the two germline ends. CDR3 DNA: TGTGCCAGCAGTGGCGGACAGTCGAGCTCCTATAATTCACCCCTCCACTTT. Translating it yields CASSGGQSSSYNSPLHF.